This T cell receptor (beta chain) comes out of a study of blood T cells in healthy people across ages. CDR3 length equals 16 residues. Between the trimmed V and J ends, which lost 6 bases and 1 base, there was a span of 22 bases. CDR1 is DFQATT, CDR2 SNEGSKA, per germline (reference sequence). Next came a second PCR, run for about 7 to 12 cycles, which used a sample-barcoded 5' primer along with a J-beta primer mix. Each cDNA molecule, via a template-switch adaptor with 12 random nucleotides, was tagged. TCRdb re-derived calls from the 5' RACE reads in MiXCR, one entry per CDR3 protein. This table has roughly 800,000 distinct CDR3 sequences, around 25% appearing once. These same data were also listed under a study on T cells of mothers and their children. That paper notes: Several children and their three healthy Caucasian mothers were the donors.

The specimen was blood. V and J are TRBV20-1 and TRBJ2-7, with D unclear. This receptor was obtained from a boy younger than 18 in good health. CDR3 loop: CSAPVVGDLKSYEQYF. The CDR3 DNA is TGCAGTGCCCCGGTCGTCGGAGACTTAAAATCCTACGAGCAGTACTTC.